This record looks at one T cell receptor beta chain sequence and its context. Its cognate antigen is unknown. This specimen belongs to a study of cytomegalovirus exposure and HLA in healthy donors. Study-level information: About 85 million unique TCR sequences came from HLA-typed donors in an early release. Most genotyped donors, around four fifths of 300 to 400, had Caucasian-associated genetic ancestry. Study-level results: Using a false discovery rate of 0.05, a later analysis showed that 16,951 TCR beta sequences were associated with HLA alleles.

V was pared by 2 bases and J by 6 bases, with 11 bases between. Germline V gene lookup returns CDR1 KGHSH and CDR2 LQKENI. The CDR3 sequence is 14 residues long. Primers for the PCR totalled 60 Vbeta and 13 Jbeta. TCRdb keeps only in-frame clones here, not all; method: immunoSEQ multiplex PCR. The data show about 130,000 clones, 80% to 90% seen once. The sequenced sample was PBMCs. The TCR sequence derives from a male donor in good health and CMV-seropositive. This chain connects TRBV18 to TRBJ1-5; unclear D gene. CDR3 in DNA: TGTGCCAGCTCACCAATGTCGGTTTCTCAGCCCCAGCATTTT. It yields the protein CASSPMSVSQPQHF. The full variable domain, rest sourced from reference TRBV18 and TRBJ1-5, is NAGVMQNPRHLVRRRGQEARLRCSPMKGHSHVYWYRQLPEEGLKFMVYLQKENIIDESGMPKERFSAEFPKEGPSILRIQQVVRGDSAAYFCASSPMSVSQPQHFGDGTRLSIL.